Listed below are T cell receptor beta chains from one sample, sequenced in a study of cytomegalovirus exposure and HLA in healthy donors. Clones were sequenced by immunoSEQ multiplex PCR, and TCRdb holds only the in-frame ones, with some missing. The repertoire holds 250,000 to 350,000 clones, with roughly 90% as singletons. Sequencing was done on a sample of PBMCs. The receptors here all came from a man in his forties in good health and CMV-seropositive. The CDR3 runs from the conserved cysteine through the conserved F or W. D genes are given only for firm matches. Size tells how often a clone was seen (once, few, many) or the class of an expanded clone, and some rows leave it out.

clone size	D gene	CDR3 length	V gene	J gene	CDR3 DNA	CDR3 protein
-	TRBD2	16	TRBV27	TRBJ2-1	TGTGCCAGCAGTTTATTAATAGCGGGGGTCTACAATGAGCAGTTCTTC	CASSLLIAGVYNEQFF
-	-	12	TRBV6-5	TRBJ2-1	TGTGCCAGCGGAATAGCCGGGAATGAGCAGTTCTTC	CASGIAGNEQFF
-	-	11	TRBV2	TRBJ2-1	TGTGCCAGCAGTGTCAGCAATGAGCAGTTCTTC	CASSVSNEQFF
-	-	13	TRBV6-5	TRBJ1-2	TGTGCCAGCAGTGCCAGGGAGGACTATGGCTACACCTTC	CASSAREDYGYTF
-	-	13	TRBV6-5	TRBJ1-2	TGTGCCAGCAGCCTGGACACCTCCTATGACTACACCTTC	CASSLDTSYDYTF
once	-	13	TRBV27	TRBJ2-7	TGTGCCAGCAGTGCCGGGACACCCTACGAGCAGTACTTC	CASSAGTPYEQYF
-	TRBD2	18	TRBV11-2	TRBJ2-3	TGTGCCAGCAGCTCCCGGGGACTAGCGGGAGGACGCACAGATACGCAGTATTTT	CASSSRGLAGGRTDTQYF
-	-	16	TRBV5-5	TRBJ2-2	TGTGCCAGCAGCTTCGAAGGCGGGACCTACACCGGGGAGCTGTTTTTT	CASSFEGGTYTGELFF
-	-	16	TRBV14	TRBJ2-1	TGTGCCAGCAGCCAAACGGGTCAGGGAGGCTACAATGAGCAGTTCTTC	CASSQTGQGGYNEQFF
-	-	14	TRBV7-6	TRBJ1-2	TGTGCCAGCAGCTTAGCGCAAGGGCGGGATGGCTACACCTTC	CASSLAQGRDGYTF
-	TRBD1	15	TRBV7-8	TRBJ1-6	TGTGCCAGCAGCCCCGGGACAGACTATAATTCACCCCTCCACTTT	CASSPGTDYNSPLHF
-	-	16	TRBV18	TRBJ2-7	TGTGCCAGCTCACCCGAAGATCTCGCAACCTACTACGAGCAGTACTTC	CASSPEDLATYYEQYF
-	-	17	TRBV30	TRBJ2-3	TGTGCCTGGAGTCTCTCCGGGACTCCGGGAGGCACAGATACGCAGTATTTT	CAWSLSGTPGGTDTQYF
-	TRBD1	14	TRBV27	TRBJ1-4	TGTGCCAGCAGGGGGACAGGGGGTAATGAAAAACTGTTTTTT	CASRGTGGNEKLFF
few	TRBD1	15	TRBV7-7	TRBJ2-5	TGTGCTAGCAGCTCGAGCACAGGGGCCGCGGGGACCCAGTACTTC	CASSSSTGAAGTQYF
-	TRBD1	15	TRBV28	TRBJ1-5	TGTGCCAGCAGTCGACAGGGGGTCAGCAATCAGCCCCAGCATTTT	CASSRQGVSNQPQHF
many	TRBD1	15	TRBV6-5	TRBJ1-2	TGTGCCAGCATTCCGGGACAGGGAATAGGCTATGGCTACACCTTC	CASIPGQGIGYGYTF
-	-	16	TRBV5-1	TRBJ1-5	TGCGCCAGCAGCTTGGCGGGGGGGGCAGGCAATCAGCCCCAGCATTTT	CASSLAGGAGNQPQHF
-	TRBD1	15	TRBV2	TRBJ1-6	TGTGCCAGCAGTCAACAGGGGGCTAATGATTCACCCCTCCACTTT	CASSQQGANDSPLHF
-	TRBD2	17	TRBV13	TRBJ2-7	TGTGCCAGCAGCCCCGGGACTAGCGGGACAACATCCTACGAGCAGTACTTC	CASSPGTSGTTSYEQYF
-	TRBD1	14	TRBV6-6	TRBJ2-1	TGTGCCAGCAGTTACCGGGACAGGTACAATGAGCAGTTCTTC	CASSYRDRYNEQFF
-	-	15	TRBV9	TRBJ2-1	TGTGCCAGCAGCGTAGGGGCGAACTCCTACAATGAGCAGTTCTTC	CASSVGANSYNEQFF
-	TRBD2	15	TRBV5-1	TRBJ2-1	TGCGCCAGCAGCAACATAGCGGGAAGACACAATGAGCAGTTCTTC	CASSNIAGRHNEQFF
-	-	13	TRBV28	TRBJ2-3	TGTGCCAGCAGTCCATACACAGGGGATACGCAGTATTTT	CASSPYTGDTQYF
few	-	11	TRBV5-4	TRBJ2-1	TGTGCCAGCAGCACTAGTAGTGAGCAGTTCTTC	CASSTSSEQFF
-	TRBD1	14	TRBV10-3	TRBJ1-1	TGTGCCATCAGTGACCGGACAGGGGAGACTGAAGCTTTCTTT	CAISDRTGETEAFF
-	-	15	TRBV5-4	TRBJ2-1	TGTGCCAGCAGCTTGGCTGAGCCTACCTACAATGAGCAGTTCTTC	CASSLAEPTYNEQFF
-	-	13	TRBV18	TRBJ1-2	TGTGCCAGCTCACCAGGGGCGAACTATGGCTACACCTTC	CASSPGANYGYTF
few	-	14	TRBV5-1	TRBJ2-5	TGCGCCAGCAGCTTGGATGGGGGGTTGGAGACCCAGTACTTC	CASSLDGGLETQYF
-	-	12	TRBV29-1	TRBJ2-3	TGCAGCGTTGAGGGGCATTCTGATACGCAGTATTTT	CSVEGHSDTQYF
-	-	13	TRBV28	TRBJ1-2	TGTGCCAGCAGATGGCAGCGCTACGGAGGCTACACCTTC	CASRWQRYGGYTF
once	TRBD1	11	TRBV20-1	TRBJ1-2	TGCAGTGCGACAGGGCTCTATGGCTACACCTTC	CSATGLYGYTF
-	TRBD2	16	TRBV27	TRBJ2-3	TGTGCCAGCAGTTCGCTAGCGGGAGGATTAGCAGATACGCAGTATTTT	CASSSLAGGLADTQYF
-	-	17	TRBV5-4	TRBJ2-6	TGTGCCAGCAGCTTTGACAGTTCGAGCTCTGGGGCCAACGTCCTGACTTTC	CASSFDSSSSGANVLTF
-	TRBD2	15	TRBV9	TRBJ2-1	TGTGCCAGCAGCCAAACTAGCGGACATTCGATGATGCAGTTCTTC	CASSQTSGHSMMQFF
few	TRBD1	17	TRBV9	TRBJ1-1	TGTGCCAGCAGCCCCCGGGACAGGGGGCTCGAGAACACTGAAGCTTTCTTT	CASSPRDRGLENTEAFF
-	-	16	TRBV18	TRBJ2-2	TGTGCCAGCTCACCACCGGACAGCGCGAACACCGGGGAGCTGTTTTTT	CASSPPDSANTGELFF
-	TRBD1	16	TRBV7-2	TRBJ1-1	TGTGCCAGCAGCTCCAGAAGGACAGGGATGAACACTGAAGCTTTCTTT	CASSSRRTGMNTEAFF
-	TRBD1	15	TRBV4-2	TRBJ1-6	TGTGCCAGCAGCGGCAGGGGGTCCGGGGGATCACCCCTCCACTTT	CASSGRGSGGSPLHF
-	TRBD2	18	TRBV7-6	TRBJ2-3	TGTGCCAGCAGCTCGGGGCGCCCTAGCGGGAGGGCCGCAGATACGCAGTATTTT	CASSSGRPSGRAADTQYF
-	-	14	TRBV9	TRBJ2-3	TGTGCCAGCAGCGTCGGGACTAGCACAGATACGCAGTATTTT	CASSVGTSTDTQYF
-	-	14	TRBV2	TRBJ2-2	TGTGCCAGCAGTAGACGACAAGCCACCGGGGAGCTGTTTTTT	CASSRRQATGELFF
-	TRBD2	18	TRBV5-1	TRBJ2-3	TGCGCCAGCAGCCTGGGGCTAGCGGGTCCCTCTAGCACAGATACGCAGTATTTT	CASSLGLAGPSSTDTQYF
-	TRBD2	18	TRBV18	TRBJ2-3	TGTGCCAGCTCACCGGGAGGACTAGCGGGAAATTCAGCAGATACGCAGTATTTT	CASSPGGLAGNSADTQYF
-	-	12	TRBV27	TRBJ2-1	TGTGCCAGCAGCGGCCTCGGGAGTGAGCAGTTCTTC	CASSGLGSEQFF
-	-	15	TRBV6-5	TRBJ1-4	TGTGCCAGCAGTCGACACGGCAGGATTAATGAAAAACTGTTTTTT	CASSRHGRINEKLFF
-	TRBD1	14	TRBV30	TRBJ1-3	TGTGCCTGGGCCAGGGGGCTATCTGGAAACACCATATATTTT	CAWARGLSGNTIYF
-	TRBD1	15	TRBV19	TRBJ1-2	TGTGCCAGTAGTTCCCGGACAGGGGGTAACTATGGCTACACCTTC	CASSSRTGGNYGYTF
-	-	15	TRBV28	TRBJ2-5	TGTGCCAGCAGCACATTTGGCTTTATAAAAGAGACCCAGTACTTC	CASSTFGFIKETQYF
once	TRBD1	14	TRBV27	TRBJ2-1	TGTGCCAGCAGCGGACAGGCGGACTACAATGAGCAGTTCTTC	CASSGQADYNEQFF
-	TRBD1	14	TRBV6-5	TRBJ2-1	TGTGCCAGCAGTGCGGACAGGGGCTACAATGAGCAGTTCTTC	CASSADRGYNEQFF
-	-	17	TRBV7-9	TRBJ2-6	TGTGCCAGCAGCTTATCTGGCCTGTCCTCTGGGGCCAACGTCCTGACTTTC	CASSLSGLSSGANVLTF